This TCR beta chain comes out of a study of T cell responses to AZD1222 COVID-19 vaccine. The ends lost 1 base at V and 5 bases at J; junction bases unmatched: 6. Germline CDR1 reads LGHDT; CDR2 reads YNNKEL (reference sequence). This CDR3 region has 17 residues. Libraries were prepared by immunoSEQ multiplex PCR; TCRdb keeps only in-frame clonotypes and omits some of them. Of 100,000 to 150,000 clones listed, 85% to 90% were seen once; the top ten hold approximately 4.4%. The source was peripheral blood, collected 28 days after the second AZD1222 dose. This receptor was obtained from an adult who received the AZD1222 COVID-19 vaccine. The rearrangement links TRBV3-1 (or the pseudogene TRBV3-2) to TRBJ2-1; TRBD2 matches 12 bases. CDR3 protein: CASSQAMTSGGDNEQFF. CDR3 DNA sequence: TGTGCCAGCAGCCAAGCCATGACTAGCGGGGGAGACAATGAGCAGTTCTTC.